This is a list of T cell receptor beta chains from one sample in a study of T cells after yellow fever vaccination. Each CDR3 protein is one row after TCRdb ran MiXCR on the 5' RACE reads. The sample carries 140,000 to 150,000 distinct CDR3 sequences, approximately 6.6% recorded once. This specimen consisted of CD4+ T cells sorted from PBMCs, obtained 10 days after the yellow fever booster vaccination. The receptors shown here come from a man aged 25 to 40 who received the YFV17D yellow fever vaccine. The CDR3 runs from the conserved cysteine through the conserved F or W. D genes are given only for firm matches. Part of the rows lack a size; the others show once, few, many or a class for expanded clones.

j_call | d_call | v_call | clone_size | cdr3_aa | cdr3_nt
TRBJ2-1 | . | TRBV5-1 | many | CASSLDREWNEQFF | TGCGCCAGCAGCTTGGACAGGGAATGGAATGAGCAGTTCTTC
TRBJ2-1 | TRBD2 | TRBV7-9 | many | CASSFGAGEGDEQFF | TGTGCCAGCAGCTTTGGAGCGGGAGAGGGGGATGAGCAGTTCTTC
TRBJ2-1 | . | TRBV30 | many | CAWSVGSLSEQFF | TGTGCCTGGAGCGTAGGGAGTCTTAGTGAGCAGTTCTTC
TRBJ1-5 | TRBD1 | TRBV7-2 | many | CASTMDRGSNQPQHF | TGTGCCAGCACCATGGACAGGGGGAGCAATCAGCCCCAGCATTTT
TRBJ2-3 | TRBD2 | TRBV5-5 | many | CASSLELAGGSSADTQYF | TGTGCCAGCAGCTTGGAACTAGCGGGAGGGTCATCGGCAGATACGCAGTATTTT
TRBJ2-1 | TRBD2 | TRBV11-2 | . | CASSRRLAGVGGYNEQFF | TGTGCCAGCAGCAGGAGACTAGCGGGAGTGGGGGGCTACAATGAGCAGTTCTTC
TRBJ2-5 | . | TRBV29-1 | many | CSVKGRTKETQYF | TGCAGCGTCAAAGGAAGGACCAAAGAGACCCAGTACTTC
TRBJ2-1 | . | TRBV5-4 | . | CASTPSDGSSYNEQFF | TGTGCCAGCACCCCCTCGGACGGGAGCTCCTACAATGAGCAGTTCTTC
TRBJ2-2 | TRBD1 | TRBV9 | many | CASSGTGFSGELFF | TGTGCCAGCAGCGGGACAGGGTTCTCCGGGGAGCTGTTTTTT
TRBJ1-3 | . | TRBV9 | many | CASSVGPEGNTIYF | TGTGCCAGCAGCGTAGGACCCGAAGGGAACACCATATATTTT
TRBJ1-1 | . | TRBV4-2 | many | CASSRDPTVNTEAFF | TGTGCCAGCAGCCGAGACCCGACGGTAAACACTGAAGCTTTCTTT
TRBJ2-7 | TRBD1 | TRBV12-3/TRBV12-4 | many | CASSNLGQGAYEQYF | TGTGCCAGCAGTAACCTCGGACAGGGTGCCTACGAGCAGTACTTC
TRBJ2-4 | . | TRBV5-1 | many | CASSSQAGRGAKNIQYF | TGCGCCAGCAGCTCGCAGGCTGGTCGGGGAGCCAAAAACATTCAGTACTTC
TRBJ1-6 | . | TRBV7-9 | . | CASSLEDGNSPLHF | TGTGCCAGCAGCTTAGAGGACGGGAATTCACCCCTCCACTTT
TRBJ1-1 | . | TRBV18 | . | CASSPLELGGTEAFF | TGTGCCAGCTCCCCCCTCGAGTTAGGGGGAACTGAAGCTTTCTTT
TRBJ2-3 | . | TRBV12-3/TRBV12-4 | many | CASRPGPSTDTQYF | TGTGCCAGCAGGCCCGGCCCTAGCACAGATACGCAGTATTTT
TRBJ2-7 | TRBD2 | TRBV20-1 | many | CSARASGKGNEQYF | TGCAGTGCTAGAGCTAGCGGGAAGGGGAACGAGCAGTACTTC
TRBJ2-7 | . | TRBV12-3/TRBV12-4 | many | CASSRTAREQYF | TGTGCCAGCAGTCGGACGGCCAGGGAGCAGTACTTC
TRBJ1-2 | . | TRBV12-3/TRBV12-4 | many | CASSLSLGRDGYTF | TGTGCCAGCAGTCTCTCCCTGGGTAGGGATGGCTACACCTTC
TRBJ2-7 | . | TRBV6-5 | many | CASRYRGGFTNYEQYF | TGTGCCAGCAGATACCGGGGTGGCTTTACTAACTACGAGCAGTACTTC
TRBJ2-7 | TRBD2 | TRBV5-4 | . | CASSLRLAGGPHEQYF | TGTGCCAGCAGCTTGAGATTAGCGGGAGGGCCCCACGAGCAGTACTTC